This section outlines one T cell receptor (beta chain) sequence together with its context. This specimen comes from a study of blood T cell repertoires in COVID-19. At the level of the study: The United States, Italy and Spain were the sources of the acute and convalescent COVID-19 samples.

The CDR3 runs 14 residues. Germline CDR1 is LGHDT and CDR2 is YNNKEL (reference sequence). The V gene lost 1 base and the J gene lost 4 bases, with 5 bases spanning the gap. Per the authors' pipeline: Amplified reference gene primers provided the basis for estimating nucleated cell counts. Sequencing was performed with immunoSEQ multiplex PCR; in TCRdb, only in-frame clones are kept and a portion is missing. That table is the source of V, J and clone size, and D and trimming were worked out from the DNA. The table includes 50,000 to 65,000 clones, 75% to 90% detected once. The receptor was isolated from a human donor in a cohort sampled during active COVID-19. This chain joins TRBV3-1 (or the pseudogene TRBV3-2) and TRBJ2-6; D perhaps matches TRBD2 (5 bases). The specimen was peripheral blood. The CDR3 region has the DNA TGTGCCAGCAGCCAAGTAGCGGGGGCCAACGTCCTGACTTTC. This codes for CASSQVAGANVLTF.